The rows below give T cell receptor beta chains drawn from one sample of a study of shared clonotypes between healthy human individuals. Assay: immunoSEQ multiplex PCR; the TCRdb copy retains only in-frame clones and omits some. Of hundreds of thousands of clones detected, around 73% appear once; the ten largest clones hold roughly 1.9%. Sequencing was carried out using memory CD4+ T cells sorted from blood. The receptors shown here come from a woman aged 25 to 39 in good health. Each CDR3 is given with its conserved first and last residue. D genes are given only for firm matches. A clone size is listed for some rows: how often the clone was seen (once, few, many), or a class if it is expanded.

TGTGCCAGCAGCTTGTCACAGGGTAATGAAAAACTGTTTTTT,CASSLSQGNEKLFF,few,TRBJ1-4,14,.,TRBV7-2
TGTGCCAGCAGCTCGGGACTAGCGGGAGGTTACGAGCAGTACTTC,CASSSGLAGGYEQYF,.,TRBJ2-7,15,TRBD2,TRBV6-6
TGTGCCAGCAGCCAAGTCACTAGCGGGATGGGGAATGAGCAGTTCTTC,CASSQVTSGMGNEQFF,.,TRBJ2-1,16,TRBD2,TRBV14
TGTGCCAGCAGTTCTTCCTCTGAAGGGGGGTGGACTGAAGCTTTCTTT,CASSSSSEGGWTEAFF,.,TRBJ1-1,16,.,TRBV28
TGTGCCAGCAGCTTAGAGTATGACGTAGCCTACGAGCAGTACTTC,CASSLEYDVAYEQYF,few,TRBJ2-7,15,.,TRBV7-9
TGTGCCAGCAGCCAATACTCGTACTACGAGCAGTACTTC,CASSQYSYYEQYF,once,TRBJ2-7,13,.,TRBV14
TGTGCCAGTAGGTTAGGAGCTATAGAGCCCCAGCATTTT,CASRLGAIEPQHF,.,TRBJ1-5,13,.,TRBV19
TGTGCCAGTAGTACAGGGAGGGACCCGAATACTCAAGAGACCCAGTACTTC,CASSTGRDPNTQETQYF,many,TRBJ2-5,17,TRBD2,TRBV19
TGTGCCAGCAGTTTATACTGGGACGTAGGTAGCAATCAGCCCCAGCATTTT,CASSLYWDVGSNQPQHF,many,TRBJ1-5,17,.,TRBV27
TGTGCCAGCAGTGAATTAACCAGGGACACTGAAGCTTTCTTT,CASSELTRDTEAFF,.,TRBJ1-1,14,.,TRBV25-1
TGTGCCAGCAGCTTAGGTAATTCTGCAACAGATACGCAGTATTTT,CASSLGNSATDTQYF,.,TRBJ2-3,15,.,TRBV11-3
TGCGCCAGCAGCCAGACCAGAAATACGGACTCTGGGGCCAACGTCCTGACTTTC,CASSQTRNTDSGANVLTF,.,TRBJ2-6,18,.,TRBV4-1
TGTGCCAGCAGCTTAGAAGCGGGAGGGAACACCGGGGAGCTGTTTTTT,CASSLEAGGNTGELFF,.,TRBJ2-2,16,TRBD2,TRBV7-7
TGTGCCAGCAGTGCTAGCGGGAGGGCGTACGAGCAGTACTTC,CASSASGRAYEQYF,.,TRBJ2-7,14,TRBD2,TRBV6-5
TGCGCCAGCAACAGGTGGGGCTCGAACACTGAAGCTTTCTTT,CASNRWGSNTEAFF,.,TRBJ1-1,14,.,TRBV5-1
TGCGCCAGCTCGCCGAGGGAAACAGATACGCAGTATTTT,CASSPRETDTQYF,.,TRBJ2-3,13,.,TRBV10-2